The subject of this entry is one TCR beta chain. Antigen unknown. The V and J ends lost 1 base and 7 bases, in that order; junction bases with no gene match: 8. Germline CDR1 reads LNHNV; CDR2 reads YYDKDF (reference sequence). This CDR3 is 16 amino acids long. The PCR was carried out with 60 Vbeta primers and 13 Jbeta primers. Produced via immunoSEQ multiplex PCR; TCRdb's table is partial and in-frame only. The sample has roughly 55,000 clones; approximately 80% are singletons. This specimen belongs to a study of cytomegalovirus exposure and HLA in healthy donors. Study in general: Earlier results showed roughly 120 million unique TCR beta sequences derived from approximately 170 million T cells.

General observations from the study: Common viral pathogens (according to a later analysis) appeared linked to several of the most significant clusters.

V is TRBV15 and J is TRBJ2-1; 9 bases are shared with TRBD2. The source of this sequence is a female donor in good health and CMV-seronegative. The sample was PBMCs. CDR3 sequence: CATSRASGALPNEQFF. The CDR3 DNA sequence: TGTGCCACCAGCAGAGCTAGCGGGGCACTCCCTAATGAGCAGTTCTTC. The full variable domain, its missing parts supplied by reference TRBV15 and TRBJ2-1, is DAMVIQNPRYQVTQFGKPVTLSCSQTLNHNVMYWYQQKSSQAPKLLFHYYDKDFNNEADTPDNFQSRRPNTSFCFLDIRSPGLGDTAMYLCATSRASGALPNEQFFGPGTRLTVL.